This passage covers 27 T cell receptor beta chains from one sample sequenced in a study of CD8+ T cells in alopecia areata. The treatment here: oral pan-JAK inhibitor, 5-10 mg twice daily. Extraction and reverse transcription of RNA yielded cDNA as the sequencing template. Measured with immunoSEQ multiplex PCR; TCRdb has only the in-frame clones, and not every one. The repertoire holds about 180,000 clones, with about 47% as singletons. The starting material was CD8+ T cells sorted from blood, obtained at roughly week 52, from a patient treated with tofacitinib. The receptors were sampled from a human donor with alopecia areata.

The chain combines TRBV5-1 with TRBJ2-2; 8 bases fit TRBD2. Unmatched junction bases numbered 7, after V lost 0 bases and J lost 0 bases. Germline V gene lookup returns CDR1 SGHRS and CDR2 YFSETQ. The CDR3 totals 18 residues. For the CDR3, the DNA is TGCGCCAGCAGCTTGGCCGCTGGGGGACTAGCGAACACCGGGGAGCTGTTTTTT. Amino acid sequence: CASSLAAGGLANTGELFF.

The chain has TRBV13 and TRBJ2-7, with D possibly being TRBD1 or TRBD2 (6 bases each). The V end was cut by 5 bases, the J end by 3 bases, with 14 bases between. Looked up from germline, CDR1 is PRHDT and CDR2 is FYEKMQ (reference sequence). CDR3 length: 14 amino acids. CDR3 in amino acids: CASSDGGPGYEQYF. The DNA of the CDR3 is TGTGCCAGCAGCGACGGGGGCCCCGGCTACGAGCAGTACTTC.

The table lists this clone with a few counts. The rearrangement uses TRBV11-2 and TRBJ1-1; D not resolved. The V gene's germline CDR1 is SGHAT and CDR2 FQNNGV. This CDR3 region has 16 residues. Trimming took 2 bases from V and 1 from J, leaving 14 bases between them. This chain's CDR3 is CASSLRSRSWNTEAFF. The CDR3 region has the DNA TGTGCCAGCAGCTTACGGTCAAGGTCCTGGAACACTGAAGCTTTCTTT. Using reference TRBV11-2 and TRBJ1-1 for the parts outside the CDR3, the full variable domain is EAGVAQSPRYKIIEKRQSVAFWCNPISGHATLYWYQQILGQGPKLLIQFQNNGVVDDSQLPKDRFSAERLKGVDSTLKIQPAKLEDSAVYLCASSLRSRSWNTEAFFGQGTRLTVV.

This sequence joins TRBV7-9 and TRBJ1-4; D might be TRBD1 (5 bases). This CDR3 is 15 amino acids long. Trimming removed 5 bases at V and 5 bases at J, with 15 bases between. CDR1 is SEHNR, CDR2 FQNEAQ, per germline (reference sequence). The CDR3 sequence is CASSLVGTENEKLFF. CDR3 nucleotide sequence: TGTGCCAGCAGCCTAGTGGGGACGGAGAATGAAAAACTGTTTTTT.

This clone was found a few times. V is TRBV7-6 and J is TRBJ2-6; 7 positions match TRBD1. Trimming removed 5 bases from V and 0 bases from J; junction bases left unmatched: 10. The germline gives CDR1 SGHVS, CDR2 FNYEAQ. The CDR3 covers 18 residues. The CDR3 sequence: CASSAYRGPHSGANVLTF. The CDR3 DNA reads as TGTGCCAGCAGCGCCTACAGGGGTCCCCACTCTGGGGCCAACGTCCTGACTTTC.

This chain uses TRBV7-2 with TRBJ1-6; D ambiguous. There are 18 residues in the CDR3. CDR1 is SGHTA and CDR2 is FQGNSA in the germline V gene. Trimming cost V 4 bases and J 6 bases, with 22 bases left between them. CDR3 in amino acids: CASSSTLKVQVFNSPLHF. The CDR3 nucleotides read TGTGCCAGCAGCTCTACACTTAAGGTCCAGGTTTTTAATTCACCCCTCCACTTT. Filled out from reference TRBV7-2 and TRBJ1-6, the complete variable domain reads GAGVSQSPSNKVTEKGKDVELRCDPISGHTALYWYRQSLGQGLEFLIYFQGNSAPDKSGLPSDRFSAERTGGSVSTLTIQRTQQEDSAVYLCASSSTLKVQVFNSPLHFGNGTRLTVT.

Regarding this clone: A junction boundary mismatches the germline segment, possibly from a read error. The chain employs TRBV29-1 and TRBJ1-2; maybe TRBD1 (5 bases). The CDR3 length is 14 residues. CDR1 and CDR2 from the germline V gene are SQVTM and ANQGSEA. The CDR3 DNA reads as TGCAGCGCTCGGGGCGGGGGAGGTAGCTATGGCTACGCCTTC. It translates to CSARGGGGSYGYAF.

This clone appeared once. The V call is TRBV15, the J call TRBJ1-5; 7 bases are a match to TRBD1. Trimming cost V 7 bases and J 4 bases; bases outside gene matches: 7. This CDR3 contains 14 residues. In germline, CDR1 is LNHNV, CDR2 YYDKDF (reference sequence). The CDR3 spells CATNGRGVNQPQHF. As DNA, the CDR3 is TGTGCCACCAACGGCAGGGGGGTAAATCAGCCCCAGCATTTT.

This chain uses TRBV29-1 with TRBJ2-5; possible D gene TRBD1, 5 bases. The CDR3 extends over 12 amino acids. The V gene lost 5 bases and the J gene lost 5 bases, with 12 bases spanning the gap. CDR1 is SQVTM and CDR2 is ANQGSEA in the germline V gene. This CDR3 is CSVRQSAETQYF. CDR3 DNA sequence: TGCAGCGTTCGACAGTCGGCGGAGACCCAGTACTTC.

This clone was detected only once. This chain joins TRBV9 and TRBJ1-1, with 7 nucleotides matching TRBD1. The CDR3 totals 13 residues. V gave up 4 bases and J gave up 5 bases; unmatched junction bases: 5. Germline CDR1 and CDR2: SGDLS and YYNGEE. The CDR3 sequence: CASSPGGETEAFF. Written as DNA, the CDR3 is TGTGCCAGCAGCCCAGGGGGGGAGACTGAAGCTTTCTTT.

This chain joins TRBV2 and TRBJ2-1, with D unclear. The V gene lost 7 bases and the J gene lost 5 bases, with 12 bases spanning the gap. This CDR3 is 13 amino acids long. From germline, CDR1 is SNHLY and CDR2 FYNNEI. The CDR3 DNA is TGTGCCAGCAACTCACCCGAGGACAATGAGCAGTTCTTC. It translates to CASNSPEDNEQFF.

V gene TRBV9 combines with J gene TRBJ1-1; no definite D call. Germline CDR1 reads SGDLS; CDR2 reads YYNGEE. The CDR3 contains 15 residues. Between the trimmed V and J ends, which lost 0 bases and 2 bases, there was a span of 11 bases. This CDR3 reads CASSVGPEPNTEAFF. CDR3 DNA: TGTGCCAGCAGCGTAGGTCCAGAACCCAACACTGAAGCTTTCTTT.

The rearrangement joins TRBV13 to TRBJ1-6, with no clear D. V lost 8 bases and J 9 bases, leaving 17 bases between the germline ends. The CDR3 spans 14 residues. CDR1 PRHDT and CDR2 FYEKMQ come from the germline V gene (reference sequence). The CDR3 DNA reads TGTGCCAGCCGCGTCGCGACCGGGGTTTCACCCCTCCACTTT. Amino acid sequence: CASRVATGVSPLHF.

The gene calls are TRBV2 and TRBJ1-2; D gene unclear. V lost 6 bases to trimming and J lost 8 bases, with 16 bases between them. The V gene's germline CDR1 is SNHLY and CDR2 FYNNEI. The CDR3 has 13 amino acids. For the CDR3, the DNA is TGTGCCAGCAGGAACCGGGTTGCAGAAGGCTACACCTTC. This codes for CASRNRVAEGYTF.

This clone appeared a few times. The CDR3 nucleotides are TGTGCCTGGAGTGTATACAGGACTAACTATGGCTACACCTTC. Translation: CAWSVYRTNYGYTF. The rearrangement joins TRBV30 to TRBJ1-2; D is possibly TRBD1 (5 bases). CDR3 length: 14 residues. Trimming shortened V by 0 bases and J by 0 bases, and 8 bases separated the two germline ends. The germline gives CDR1 GTSNPN, CDR2 SVGIG (reference sequence).

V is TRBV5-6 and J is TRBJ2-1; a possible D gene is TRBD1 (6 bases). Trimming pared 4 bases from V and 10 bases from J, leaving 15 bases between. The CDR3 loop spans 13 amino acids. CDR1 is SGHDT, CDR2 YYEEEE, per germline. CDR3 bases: TGTGCCAGCAGCCCGGACAGTGTCGGGGAGCAGTTCTTC. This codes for CASSPDSVGEQFF.

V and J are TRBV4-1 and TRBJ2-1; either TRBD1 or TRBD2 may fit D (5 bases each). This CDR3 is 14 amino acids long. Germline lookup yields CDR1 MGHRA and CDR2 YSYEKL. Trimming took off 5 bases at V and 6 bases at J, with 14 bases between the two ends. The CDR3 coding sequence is TGCGCCAGCAGCTGGACTCCGAGGGGCAATGAGCAGTTCTTC. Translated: CASSWTPRGNEQFF.

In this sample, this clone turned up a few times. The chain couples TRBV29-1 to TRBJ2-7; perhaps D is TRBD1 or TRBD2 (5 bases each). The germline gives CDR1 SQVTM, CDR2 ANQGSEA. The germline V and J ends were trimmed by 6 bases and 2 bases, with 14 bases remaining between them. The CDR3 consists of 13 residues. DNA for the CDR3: TGCAGCGTGTTTGGGGGAGACACCTACGAGCAGTACTTC. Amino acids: CSVFGGDTYEQYF.

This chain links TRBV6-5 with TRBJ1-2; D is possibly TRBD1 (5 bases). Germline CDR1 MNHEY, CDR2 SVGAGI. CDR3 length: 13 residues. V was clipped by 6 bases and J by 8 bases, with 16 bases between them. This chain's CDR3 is CASRTTEDRGYTF. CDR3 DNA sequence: TGTGCCAGCAGAACGACAGAGGATCGAGGCTACACCTTC.

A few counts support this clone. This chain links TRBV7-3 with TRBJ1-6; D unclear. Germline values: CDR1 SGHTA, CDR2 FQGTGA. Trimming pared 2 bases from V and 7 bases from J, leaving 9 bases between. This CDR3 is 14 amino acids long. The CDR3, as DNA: TGTGCCAGCAGCTTAGGGCACAGCAATTCACCCCTCCACTTT. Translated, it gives CASSLGHSNSPLHF.

In nucleotides, the CDR3 is TGCGCCAGCAGCCAATTATGGGGGAACACTGAAGCTTTCTTT. It yields the protein CASSQLWGNTEAFF. The chain has TRBV4-1 and TRBJ1-1; the D is unclear. The CDR3 covers 14 residues. Germline CDR1 and CDR2: MGHRA and YSYEKL. The ends were cut back, 2 bases at V and 1 base at J, with 8 bases in the middle.

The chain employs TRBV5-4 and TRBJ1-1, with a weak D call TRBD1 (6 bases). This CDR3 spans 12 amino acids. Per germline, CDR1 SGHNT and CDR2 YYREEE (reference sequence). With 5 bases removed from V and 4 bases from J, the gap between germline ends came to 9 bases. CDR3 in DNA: TGTGCCAGCAGAGGAGGGGGCACTGAAGCTTTCTTT. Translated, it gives CASRGGGTEAFF.

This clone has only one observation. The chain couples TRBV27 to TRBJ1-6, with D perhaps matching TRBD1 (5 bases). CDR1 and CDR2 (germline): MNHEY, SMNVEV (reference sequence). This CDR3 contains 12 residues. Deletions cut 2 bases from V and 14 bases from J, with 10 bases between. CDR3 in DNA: TGTGCCAGCAGTTTAGGGGGGATGGCCCTCCACTTT. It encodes CASSLGGMALHF.

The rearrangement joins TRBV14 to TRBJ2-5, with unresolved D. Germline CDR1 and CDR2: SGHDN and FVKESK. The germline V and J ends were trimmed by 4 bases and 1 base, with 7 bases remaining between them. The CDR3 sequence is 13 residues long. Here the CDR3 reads CASSLHPQETQYF. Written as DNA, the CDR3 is TGTGCCAGCAGCCTTCACCCCCAAGAGACCCAGTACTTC.

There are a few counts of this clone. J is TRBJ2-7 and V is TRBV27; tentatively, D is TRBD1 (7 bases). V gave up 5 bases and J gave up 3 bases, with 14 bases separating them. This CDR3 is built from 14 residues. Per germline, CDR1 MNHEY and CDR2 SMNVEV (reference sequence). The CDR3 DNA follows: TGTGCCAGCAGTATCAGACAGGGAGGCTACGAGCAGTACTTC. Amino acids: CASSIRQGGYEQYF.

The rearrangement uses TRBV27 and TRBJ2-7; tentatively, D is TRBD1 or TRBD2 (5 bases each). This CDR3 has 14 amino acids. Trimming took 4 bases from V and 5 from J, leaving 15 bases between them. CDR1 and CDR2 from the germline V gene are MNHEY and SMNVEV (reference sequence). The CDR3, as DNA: TGTGCCAGCAGTTCCTCGACGCAGGGAGACGAGCAGTACTTC. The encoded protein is CASSSSTQGDEQYF.

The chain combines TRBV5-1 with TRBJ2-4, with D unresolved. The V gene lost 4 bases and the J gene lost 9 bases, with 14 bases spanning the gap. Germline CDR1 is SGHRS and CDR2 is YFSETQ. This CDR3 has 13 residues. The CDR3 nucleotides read TGCGCCAGCAGCCCCAGTTTCGGTGTCATTCAGTACTTC. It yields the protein CASSPSFGVIQYF.